This T cell receptor (beta chain) is from a study of blood T cell repertoires in COVID-19. About the study: Acute and convalescent COVID-19 samples came from the United States, Italy and Spain.

Method: immunoSEQ multiplex PCR; TCRdb's copy keeps in-frame clones and lacks some. Of 210,000 or so clones listed, 83% are singletons. Seattle cases were enrolled at active infection and followed longitudinally. Per the germline V gene, CDR1 is LGHDT and CDR2 is YNNKEL (reference sequence). The V gene lost 4 bases and the J gene lost 2 bases, with 31 bases spanning the gap. This CDR3 comprises 21 residues. The origin of this receptor is a woman aged 25 to 39 with COVID-19, enrolled during active disease. The sequencing sample was made of peripheral blood. The chain joins TRBV3-1 (or the pseudogene TRBV3-2) to TRBJ2-3; D possibly corresponds to TRBD2 (5 bases). CDR3 in amino acids: CASSLAPSGLSLSDITDTQYF. The CDR3 nucleotides read TGTGCCAGCAGCCTAGCCCCGAGCGGCCTAAGCCTTTCAGACATCACAGATACGCAGTATTTT.